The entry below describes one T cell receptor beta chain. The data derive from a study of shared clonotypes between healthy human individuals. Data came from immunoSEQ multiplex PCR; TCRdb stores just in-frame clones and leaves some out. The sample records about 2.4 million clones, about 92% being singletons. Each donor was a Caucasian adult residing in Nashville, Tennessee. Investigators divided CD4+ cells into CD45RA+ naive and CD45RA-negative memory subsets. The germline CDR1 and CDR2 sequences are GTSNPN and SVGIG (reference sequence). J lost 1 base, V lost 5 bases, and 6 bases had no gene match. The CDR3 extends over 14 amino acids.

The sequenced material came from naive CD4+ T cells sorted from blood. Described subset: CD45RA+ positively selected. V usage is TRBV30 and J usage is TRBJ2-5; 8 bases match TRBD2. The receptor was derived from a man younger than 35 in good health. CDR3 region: CAWQPSGLQETQYF. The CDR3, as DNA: TGTGCCTGGCAGCCTAGCGGGCTCCAAGAGACCCAGTACTTC.